One sample yielded the 32 T cell receptor beta chains listed below, sequenced in a study of T cell responses to AZD1222 COVID-19 vaccine. Data came from immunoSEQ multiplex PCR; TCRdb stores just in-frame clones and leaves some out. The table shows about 130,000 clones, with around 90% occurring only once. The source material was peripheral blood, sampled on day 0 of AZD1222 vaccination. These receptors came from an adult in good health.

The V gene is TRBV10-2, the J gene TRBJ2-5; 9 bases line up with TRBD2. CDR1 and CDR2 (germline): WSHSY, SAAADI. The V segment lost 6 bases and the J segment 4 bases; nucleotides outside the gene matches: 6. CDR3 length equals 14 residues. The chain's CDR3 is CASRPGTSRETQYF. In nucleotides, the CDR3 is TGCGCCAGCAGGCCCGGGACTAGCCGAGAGACCCAGTACTTC.

The chain carries TRBV11-2 and TRBJ1-1; TRBD1 matches at 12 bases. The CDR3 loop spans 18 amino acids. The J segment lost 4 bases and the V segment lost 5 bases, leaving 14 bases of the junction unmatched. Germline V lookup: CDR1 SGHAT, CDR2 FQNNGV. The chain's CDR3 is CASSAPGQGALSRTEAFF. In nucleotides, the CDR3 is TGTGCCAGCAGCGCCCCGGGACAGGGGGCCTTGAGTCGCACTGAAGCTTTCTTT. Full variable domain (outside the CDR3, taken from reference TRBV11-2 and TRBJ1-1): EAGVAQSPRYKIIEKRQSVAFWCNPISGHATLYWYQQILGQGPKLLIQFQNNGVVDDSQLPKDRFSAERLKGVDSTLKIQPAKLEDSAVYLCASSAPGQGALSRTEAFFGQGTRLTVV.

This clone was counted once. The chain recombines TRBV27 with TRBJ1-2; no clear D. V lost 7 bases and J lost 5, with 23 bases in between. The germline V gene encodes CDR1 MNHEY and CDR2 SMNVEV (reference sequence). The CDR3 has 16 amino acids. The CDR3 nucleotides read TGTGCCAGCACCTTTTTTAGCCTCTGGGTGGGGTATGGCTACACCTTC. Its protein is CASTFFSLWVGYGYTF.

The chain employs TRBV10-2 and TRBJ1-1; D may be TRBD1 (5 bases). V was trimmed by 8 bases and J by 6 bases, leaving 19 bases between them. Germline values: CDR1 WSHSY, CDR2 SAAADI. The CDR3 is 14 residues long. The CDR3 nucleotides are TGCGCCAGCTCACCTAGTACGGGGGGGTCTGAAGCTTTCTTT. It is translated as CASSPSTGGSEAFF.

The V call is TRBV27, the J call TRBJ2-6; D unclear. Per germline, CDR1 MNHEY and CDR2 SMNVEV (reference sequence). CDR3 length: 13 residues. V was clipped by 4 bases and J by 0 bases, with 1 base between them. The CDR3 DNA reads TGTGCCAGCAGTTCCTCTGGGGCCAACGTCCTGACTTTC. This codes for CASSSSGANVLTF.

V usage is TRBV2 and J usage is TRBJ2-7; 8 bases match TRBD1. The CDR3 covers 13 residues. Germline V gene sequence: CDR1 SNHLY, CDR2 FYNNEI. Trimming at V came to 7 bases and at J to 5 bases, leaving 7 bases not matched to a gene. The CDR3 DNA sequence: TGTGCCAGCACCGGGACAGGAGGCGACGAGCAGTACTTC. Protein sequence: CASTGTGGDEQYF.

This chain uses TRBV6-1 with TRBJ1-1, with 7 nucleotides matching TRBD1. Trimming removed 10 bases from V and 4 bases from J; junction bases left unmatched: 9. The V gene's germline CDR1 is MNHNS and CDR2 SASEGT. The CDR3 contains 13 residues. DNA of the CDR3: TGTGCCATACACCAGGGGGAGAGCACTGAAGCTTTCTTT. Encoded protein: CAIHQGESTEAFF.

The rearrangement uses TRBV7-9 and TRBJ2-5, with D possibly being TRBD1 or TRBD2 (5 bases each). Trimming cost V 0 bases and J 2 bases, with 16 bases left between them. Per the germline V gene, CDR1 is SEHNR and CDR2 is FQNEAQ (reference sequence). The CDR3 extends over 17 amino acids. The CDR3: CASSLAGDHNGQETQYF. In DNA, the CDR3 is TGTGCCAGCAGCTTAGCGGGGGACCACAATGGACAAGAGACCCAGTACTTC.

Only one count was recorded for this clone. This sequence joins TRBV6-5 and TRBJ2-3; a possible D gene is TRBD2 (6 bases). The germline V and J ends were trimmed by 3 bases and 6 bases, with 10 bases remaining between them. The CDR3 is 13 amino acids. Germline assignment: CDR1 MNHEY and CDR2 SVGAGI. The CDR3 loop is CASSYGAGDTQYF. The CDR3 DNA follows: TGTGCCAGCAGTTATGGGGCGGGGGATACGCAGTATTTT.

The chain has TRBV18 and TRBJ1-5, with a tentative D call TRBD1 (5 bases). CDR1 is KGHSH and CDR2 is LQKENI in the germline V gene. This CDR3 region has 13 residues. V lost 5 bases and J lost 8, with 13 bases in between. CDR3 loop: CASSVRGSEPQHF. The CDR3 DNA reads TGTGCCAGCTCAGTGAGGGGTAGTGAGCCCCAGCATTTT.

The V gene is TRBV19, the J gene TRBJ2-3; 14 positions match TRBD2. Germline CDR1 and CDR2: LNHDA and SQIVND (reference sequence). Trimming cost V 4 bases and J 11 bases; bases outside gene matches: 11. The CDR3 runs 16 residues. The CDR3 sequence: CASSTPGLAGARVQYF. DNA of the CDR3: TGTGCCAGTAGTACCCCGGGACTAGCGGGGGCCAGGGTGCAGTATTTT.

This chain joins TRBV21-1 and TRBJ1-6; TRBD1, the D gene given by the table, was not confirmed from the DNA. TRBV21-1 is a pseudogene locus. There are 16 residues in the CDR3. CDR3 nucleotide sequence: TGTGCCAGCAGCAAAGCGCCGGACAGGGGCGACTCACCCCTCCACTTT. Its protein product is CASSKAPDRGDSPLHF.

The DNA for the CDR3 is TGTGCCAGCAGTGATACGAGGACTAGCGGCGGGAAGGAGACCCAGTACTTC. Translation: CASSDTRTSGGKETQYF. The chain is built from TRBV25-1 and TRBJ2-5, with TRBD2 matching over 10 bases. V dropped 3 bases and J dropped 5; count of bases not matched to a gene: 12. The CDR3 has 17 residues. Germline assignment: CDR1 MGHDK and CDR2 SYGVNS. The entire variable domain, with the rest obtained from reference TRBV25-1 and TRBJ2-5, is as follows: EADIYQTPRYLVIGTGKKITLECSQTMGHDKMYWYQQDPGMELHLIHYSYGVNSTEKGDLSSESTVSRIRTEHFPLTLESARPSHTSQYLCASSDTRTSGGKETQYFGPGTRLLVL.

The CDR3 sequence: CASSLRRGENGYTF. CDR3 nucleotides: TGTGCCAGCAGCTTGCGGCGGGGAGAGAATGGCTACACCTTC. The chain combines TRBV5-4 with TRBJ1-2; D not certain. V shed 1 base and J shed 6 bases, with 13 bases lying between them. CDR3 length: 14 residues. CDR1 and CDR2 (germline): SGHNT, YYREEE (reference sequence).

This clone was detected only a few times. The V gene is TRBV7-9, the J gene TRBJ2-7; 7 bases align to TRBD1. Germline V gives CDR1 SEHNR, CDR2 FQNEAQ (reference sequence). Trimming at V came to 1 base and at J to 1 base, leaving 4 bases not matched to a gene. The CDR3 is made up of 15 amino acids. Here the CDR3 reads CASSLGQGISYEQYF. DNA for the CDR3: TGTGCCAGCAGCTTAGGACAGGGAATATCCTACGAGCAGTACTTC.

The chain joins TRBV7-2 to TRBJ1-1, with TRBD1 matching 7 bases. The CDR3 spans 14 residues. V shed 4 bases and J 6 bases; nucleotides not matched to a gene: 8. From germline, CDR1 is SGHTA and CDR2 FQGNSA. The CDR3 DNA sequence: TGTGCCAGCAGCTCCCGACAGGGTATCGCTGAAGCTTTCTTT. Translated, it gives CASSSRQGIAEAFF.

The V and J genes are TRBV9 and TRBJ2-3; 7 bases are shared with TRBD2. V trimming: 0 bases; J trimming: 5 bases; junction bases outside the gene matches: 3. Looked up from germline, CDR1 is SGDLS and CDR2 is YYNGEE. The CDR3 is 14 residues long. The CDR3 DNA is TGTGCCAGCAGCGTAGGGGCTAGCGGAGATACGCAGTATTTT. This codes for CASSVGASGDTQYF. The whole variable domain, remainder taken from reference TRBV9 and TRBJ2-3, is DSGVTQTPKHLITATGQRVTLRCSPRSGDLSVYWYQQSLDQGLQFLIQYYNGEERAKGNILERFSAQQFPDLHSELNLSSLELGDSALYFCASSVGASGDTQYFGPGTRLTVL.

Regarding this clone: The germline gene is not matched at one end of the junction; a read error may be the cause. The V gene is TRBV7-2, the J gene TRBJ2-1, with D unclear. Germline V gene lookup returns CDR1 SGHTA and CDR2 FQGNSA. The CDR3 totals 13 residues. Here the CDR3 reads CAGSSASYNEQFF. The CDR3 nucleotides read TGTGCCGGCAGCTCCGCCTCCTACAATGAGCAGTTCTTC.

The gene calls are TRBV19 and TRBJ2-1; D is perhaps TRBD2 (6 bases). This CDR3 contains 13 residues. Germline lookup yields CDR1 LNHDA and CDR2 SQIVND (reference sequence). V lost 3 bases, J lost 6 bases, and 9 bases lay in between. This CDR3 reads CASSIGDFNEQFF. In nucleotides, the CDR3 is TGTGCCAGTAGTATTGGGGACTTCAATGAGCAGTTCTTC.

The chain uses TRBV5-5 and TRBJ2-7, with 10 bases identical to TRBD1. The trim removed 0 bases at V and 7 bases at J, leaving 4 bases unmatched. CDR3 length: 14 residues. The V gene's germline CDR1 is SGHKS and CDR2 YYEKEE (reference sequence). CDR3 sequence: CASSLGTGGYEQYF. The CDR3 nucleotides read TGTGCCAGCAGCTTGGGGACAGGGGGTTATGAGCAGTACTTC.

The chain uses TRBV5-4 and TRBJ2-3, with 12 bases that match TRBD2. V was pared by 6 bases and J by 0 bases, with 5 bases of the junction left unmatched. The CDR3 contains 16 residues. In germline, CDR1 is SGHNT, CDR2 YYREEE (reference sequence). The CDR3 nucleotides read TGTGCCAGCACCGATCTAGCGGGGGGGAGCACAGATACGCAGTATTTT. It is translated as CASTDLAGGSTDTQYF.

V gene TRBV4-2 combines with J gene TRBJ2-5; the D gene is possibly TRBD2 (5 bases). CDR3 length: 12 amino acids. Germline loops: CDR1 LGHNA, CDR2 YNFKEQ. Deletions cut 1 base from V and 5 bases from J, with 5 bases between. The CDR3 reads CASSQGEETQYF. Written as DNA, the CDR3 is TGTGCCAGCAGCCAAGGGGAGGAGACCCAGTACTTC.

This chain links TRBV5-8 with TRBJ2-2; possibly TRBD2 for D (6 bases). Germline V gives CDR1 SGHTS, CDR2 YDEGEE. The CDR3 loop spans 16 amino acids. V shed 4 bases and J shed 1 base, with 14 bases lying between them. Here the CDR3 DNA reads TGTGCCAGCAGCCTGGAGGGTAGGGGGAACACCGGGGAGCTGTTTTTT. Encoded protein: CASSLEGRGNTGELFF.

A few counts support this clone. The chain couples TRBV7-3 to TRBJ2-1, with D possibly matching TRBD2 (6 bases). The germline V gene has CDR1 SGHTA and CDR2 FQGTGA. V shed 5 bases and J shed 0 bases, with 14 bases lying between them. The CDR3 contains 16 residues. The chain's CDR3 is CASSPTTGSSYNEQFF. The CDR3 nucleotides are TGTGCCAGCAGCCCGACGACCGGGAGCTCCTACAATGAGCAGTTCTTC.

V usage is TRBV21-1 and J usage is TRBJ2-5; the listed D gene, TRBD2, was not tested against the DNA. TRBV21-1 has pseudogene status. The CDR3 covers 16 residues. CDR3 in DNA: TGTGCCAGCACCTCTACTAGCGGGGGGCGGGAGGAGACCCAGTACTTC. Protein: CASTSTSGGREETQYF.

The chain employs TRBV6-2 or TRBV6-3 and TRBJ1-6; TRBD1 aligns across 7 bases. This CDR3 is built from 18 residues. V gave up 2 bases and J gave up 4 bases; unmatched junction bases: 11. Per the germline V gene, CDR1 is MNHEY and CDR2 is SVGEGT. The CDR3 region is CASSYEQGESHYNSPLHF. DNA for the CDR3: TGTGCCAGCAGTTACGAGCAGGGGGAGTCTCATTATAATTCACCCCTCCACTTT.

V is TRBV3-1 (or the pseudogene TRBV3-2) and J is TRBJ1-4, with a possible D match to TRBD1 (6 bases). V was pared by 6 bases and J by 1 base, with 21 bases between. The CDR3 extends over 18 amino acids. Germline V gene data show CDR1 as LGHDT and CDR2 as YNNKEL (reference sequence). This CDR3 reads CASSEATGHKGTNEKLFF. CDR3 coding DNA: TGTGCCAGCAGTGAGGCGACAGGTCACAAAGGAACTAATGAAAAACTGTTTTTT.

The chain is built from TRBV7-9 and TRBJ1-1; D uncertain. The CDR3 runs to 15 residues. Trimming took 0 bases from V and 0 from J, leaving 8 bases between them. The V gene's germline CDR1 is SEHNR and CDR2 FQNEAQ (reference sequence). In DNA form, the CDR3 reads TGTGCCAGCAGCTTAGCGGACGGTATGAACACTGAAGCTTTCTTT. Translation gives CASSLADGMNTEAFF.

The chain is built from TRBV5-1 and TRBJ2-2; TRBD2 aligns across 10 bases. CDR1 is SGHRS and CDR2 is YFSETQ in the germline V gene. CDR3 length: 17 amino acids. The V gene end was trimmed by 0 bases and the J gene end by 4 bases; junction bases not matched to a gene: 6. CDR3 region: CASSLVLAGDLTGELFF. CDR3 coding DNA: TGCGCCAGCAGCTTGGTCCTAGCGGGGGACCTCACCGGGGAGCTGTTTTTT.

The chain recombines TRBV5-1 with TRBJ2-3; the D gene is possibly TRBD1 (5 bases). V shed 0 bases and J shed 0 bases, with 11 bases lying between them. This CDR3 spans 16 amino acids. Germline V gene sequence: CDR1 SGHRS, CDR2 YFSETQ. DNA for the CDR3: TGCGCCAGCAGCTTGGCACAGGCGTTTAGCACAGATACGCAGTATTTT. Amino acid sequence: CASSLAQAFSTDTQYF.

V is TRBV28 and J is TRBJ1-5; maybe TRBD1 (5 bases). The CDR3 totals 14 residues. V was trimmed by 7 bases and J by 4 bases, leaving 14 bases between them. Germline CDR1 is MDHEN and CDR2 is SYDVKM. The CDR3 sequence is CASNRDRKNQPQHF. CDR3 nucleotides: TGTGCCAGCAACCGGGACCGGAAGAATCAGCCCCAGCATTTT.

This chain joins TRBV2 and TRBJ2-7; weak D call: TRBD1 (5 bases). The germline CDR1 and CDR2 sequences are SNHLY and FYNNEI. V lost 3 bases, J lost 1 base, and 16 bases lay in between. This CDR3 has 16 residues. As DNA, the CDR3 is TGTGCCAGCAGTGACGTCGGCCGAAGGGGATCCTACGAGCAGTACTTC. Translated: CASSDVGRRGSYEQYF. Using reference TRBV2 and TRBJ2-7 for the parts outside the CDR3, the full variable domain is EPEVTQTPSHQVTQMGQEVILRCVPISNHLYFYWYRQILGQKVEFLVSFYNNEISEKSEIFDDQFSVERPDGSNFTLKIRSTKLEDSAMYFCASSDVGRRGSYEQYFGPGTRLTVT.